This T cell receptor beta chain appears in the sequencing data of a study of T cell clonality in common variable immunodeficiency. Study outcomes and limitations: Compared with healthy controls, CVID subjects showed increased TCRbeta clonality, mostly in about a third. In common variable immunodeficiency, TCR beta chains reportedly carried fewer deletions and N-nucleotide insertions.

The germline gives CDR1 SEHNR, CDR2 FQNEAQ (reference sequence). The CDR3 length is 13 residues. Assay used: immunoSEQ multiplex PCR; TCRdb lists only in-frame clones, some missing. Observed in the sample are tens of thousands of clones, none of them singletons. Comment on this clone: Its matching antigen is unknown. The CDR3 end falls 3 residues outside the read, so it is completed with the germline J gene.

This receptor was taken from a person between 18 and 75 years old in good health. The rearrangement links TRBV7-9 to TRBJ2-4, with a tentative D call TRBD1 (6 bases). The sequencing sample was made of peripheral blood mononuclear cells. The CDR3 sequence is CASSLQGYYGQYF. The sequenced CDR3 bases are TGTGCCAGCAGCTTGCAGGGGTACTATGGT.